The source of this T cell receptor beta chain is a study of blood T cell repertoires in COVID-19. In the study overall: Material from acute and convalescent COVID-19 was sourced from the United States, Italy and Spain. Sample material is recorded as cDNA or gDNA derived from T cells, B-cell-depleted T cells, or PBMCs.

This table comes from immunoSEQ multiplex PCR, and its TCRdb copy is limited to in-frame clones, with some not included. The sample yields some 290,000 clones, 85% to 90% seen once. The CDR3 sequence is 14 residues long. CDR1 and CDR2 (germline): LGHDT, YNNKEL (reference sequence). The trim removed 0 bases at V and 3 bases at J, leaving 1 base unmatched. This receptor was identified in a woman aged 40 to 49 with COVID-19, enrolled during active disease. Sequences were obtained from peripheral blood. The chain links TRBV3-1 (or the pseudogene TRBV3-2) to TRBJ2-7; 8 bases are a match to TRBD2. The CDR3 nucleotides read TGTGCCAGCAGCCAAGAAACTAGCGGCTACGAGCAGTACTTC. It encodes CASSQETSGYEQYF.